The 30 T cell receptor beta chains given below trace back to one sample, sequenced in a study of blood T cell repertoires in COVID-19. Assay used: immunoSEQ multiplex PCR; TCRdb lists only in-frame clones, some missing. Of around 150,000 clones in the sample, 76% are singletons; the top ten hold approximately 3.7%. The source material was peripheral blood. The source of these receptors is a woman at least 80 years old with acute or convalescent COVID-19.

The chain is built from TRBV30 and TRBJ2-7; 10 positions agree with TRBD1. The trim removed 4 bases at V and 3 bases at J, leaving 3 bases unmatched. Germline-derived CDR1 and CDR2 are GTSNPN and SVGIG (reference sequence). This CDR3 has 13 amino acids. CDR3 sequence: CAWIRTGGYEQYF. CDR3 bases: TGTGCCTGGATACGGACAGGGGGCTACGAGCAGTACTTC.

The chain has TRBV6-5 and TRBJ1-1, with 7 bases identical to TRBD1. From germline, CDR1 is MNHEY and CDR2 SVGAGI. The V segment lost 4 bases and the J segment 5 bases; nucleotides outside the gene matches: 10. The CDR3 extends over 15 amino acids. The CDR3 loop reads CASSLNRGSGTEAFF. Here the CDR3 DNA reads TGTGCCAGCAGTTTGAACAGGGGCTCGGGGACTGAAGCTTTCTTT.

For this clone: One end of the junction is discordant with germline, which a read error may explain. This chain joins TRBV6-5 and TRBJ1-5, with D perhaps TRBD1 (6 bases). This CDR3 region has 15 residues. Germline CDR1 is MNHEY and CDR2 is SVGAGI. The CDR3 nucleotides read TGTGCCACCAGTAAGGGACATTATAGCAATCAGCCCCAGCATTTT. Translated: CATSKGHYSNQPQHF.

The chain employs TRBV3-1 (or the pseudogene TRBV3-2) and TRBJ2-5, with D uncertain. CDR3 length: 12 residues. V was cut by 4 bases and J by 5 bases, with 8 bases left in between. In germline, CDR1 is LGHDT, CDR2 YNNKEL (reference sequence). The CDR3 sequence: CASSLSLETQYF. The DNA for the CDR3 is TGTGCCAGCAGCCTATCTCTGGAGACCCAGTACTTC.

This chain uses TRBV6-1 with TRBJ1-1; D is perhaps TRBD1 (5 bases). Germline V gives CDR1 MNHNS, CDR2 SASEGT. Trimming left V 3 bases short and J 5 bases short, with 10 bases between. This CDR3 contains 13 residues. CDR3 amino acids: CASSDDSRTEAFF. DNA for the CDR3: TGTGCCAGCAGTGACGACAGTAGGACTGAAGCTTTCTTT.

Here the CDR3 reads CASSNGGHLRTEAFF. The CDR3 nucleotides are TGTGCCAGCAGCAACGGGGGGCATTTACGCACTGAAGCTTTCTTT. The chain links TRBV21-1 to TRBJ1-1. TRBV21-1 is a known pseudogene. The CDR3 length is 15 residues.

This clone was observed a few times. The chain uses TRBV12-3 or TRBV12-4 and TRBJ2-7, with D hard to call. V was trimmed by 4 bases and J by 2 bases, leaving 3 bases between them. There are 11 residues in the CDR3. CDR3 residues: CASSSAYEQYF. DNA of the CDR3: TGTGCCAGCAGTTCCGCCTACGAGCAGTACTTC.

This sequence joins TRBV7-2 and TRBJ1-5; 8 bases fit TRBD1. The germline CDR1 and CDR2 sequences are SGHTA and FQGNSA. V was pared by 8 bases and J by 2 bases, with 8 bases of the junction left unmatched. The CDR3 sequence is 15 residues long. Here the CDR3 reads CASSIPTGGNQPQHF. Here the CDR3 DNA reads TGTGCCAGCTCTATTCCGACAGGGGGCAATCAGCCCCAGCATTTT.

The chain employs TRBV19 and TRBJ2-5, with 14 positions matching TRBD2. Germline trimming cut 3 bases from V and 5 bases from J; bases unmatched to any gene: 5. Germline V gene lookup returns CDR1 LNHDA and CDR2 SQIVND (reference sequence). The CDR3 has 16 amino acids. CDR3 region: CASSIRTSGGLETQYF. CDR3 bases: TGTGCCAGTAGTATCCGGACTAGCGGGGGGTTGGAGACCCAGTACTTC.

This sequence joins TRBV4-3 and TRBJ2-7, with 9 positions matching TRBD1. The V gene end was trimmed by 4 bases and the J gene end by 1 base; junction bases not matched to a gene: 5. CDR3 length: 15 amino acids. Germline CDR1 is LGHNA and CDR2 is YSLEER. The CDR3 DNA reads TGCGCCAGCAGCCCCGGGACAGGGTTGTCCTACGAGCAGTACTTC. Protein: CASSPGTGLSYEQYF.

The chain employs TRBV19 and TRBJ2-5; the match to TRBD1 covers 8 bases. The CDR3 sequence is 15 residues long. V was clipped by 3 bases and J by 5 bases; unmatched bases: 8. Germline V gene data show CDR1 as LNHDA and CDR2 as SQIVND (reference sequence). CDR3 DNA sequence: TGTGCCAGTAGTATCCGTCAGGGGGCCGGCGAGACCCAGTACTTC. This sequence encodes CASSIRQGAGETQYF.

CDR3 protein: CASSISGGAGNEQFF. The CDR3, as DNA: TGCGCCAGCAGCATAAGCGGGGGGGCCGGCAATGAGCAGTTCTTC. The chain links TRBV5-1 to TRBJ2-1, with 10 bases lining up with TRBD2. Trimming took 4 bases from V and 6 from J; bases not matched to a gene: 7. This CDR3 contains 15 residues. Germline V gives CDR1 SGHRS, CDR2 YFSETQ.

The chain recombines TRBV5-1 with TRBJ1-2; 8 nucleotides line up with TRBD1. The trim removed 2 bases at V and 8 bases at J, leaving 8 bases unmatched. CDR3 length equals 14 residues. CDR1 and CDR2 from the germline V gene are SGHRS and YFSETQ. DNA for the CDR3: TGCGCCAGCAGCTTAACAGGGGGAATAAACGGCTACACCTTC. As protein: CASSLTGGINGYTF.

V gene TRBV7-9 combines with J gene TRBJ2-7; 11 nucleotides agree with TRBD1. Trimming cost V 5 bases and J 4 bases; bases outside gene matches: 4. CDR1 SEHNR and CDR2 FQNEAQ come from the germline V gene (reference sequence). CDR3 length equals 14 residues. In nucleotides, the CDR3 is TGTGCCAGCAGCCGCGGGGACAGGGGGTACGAGCAGTACTTC. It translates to CASSRGDRGYEQYF.

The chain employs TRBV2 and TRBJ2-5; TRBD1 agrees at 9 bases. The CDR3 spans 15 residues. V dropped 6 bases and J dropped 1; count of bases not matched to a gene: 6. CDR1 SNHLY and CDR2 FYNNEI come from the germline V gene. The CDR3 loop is CASSSLTGGQETQYF. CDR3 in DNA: TGTGCCAGCAGCTCCTTGACAGGGGGCCAAGAGACCCAGTACTTC.

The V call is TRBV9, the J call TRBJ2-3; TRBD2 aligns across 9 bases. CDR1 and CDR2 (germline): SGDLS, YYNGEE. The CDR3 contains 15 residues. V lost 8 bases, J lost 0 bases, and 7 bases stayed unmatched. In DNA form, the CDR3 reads TGTGCCAGTGGTAGCGGGGGCGCTAGCACAGATACGCAGTATTTT. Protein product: CASGSGGASTDTQYF.

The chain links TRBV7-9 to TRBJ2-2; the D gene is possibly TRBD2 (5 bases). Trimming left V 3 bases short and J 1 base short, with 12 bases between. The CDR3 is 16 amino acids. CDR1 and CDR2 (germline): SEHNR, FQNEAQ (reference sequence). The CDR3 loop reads CASSFVRTQNTGELFF. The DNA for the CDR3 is TGTGCCAGCAGCTTTGTCAGGACTCAGAACACCGGGGAGCTGTTTTTT.

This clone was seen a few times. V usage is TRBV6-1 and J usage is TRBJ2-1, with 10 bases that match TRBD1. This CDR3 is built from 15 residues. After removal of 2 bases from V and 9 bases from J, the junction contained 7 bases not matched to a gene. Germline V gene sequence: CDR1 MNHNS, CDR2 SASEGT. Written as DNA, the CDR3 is TGTGCCAGCAGTGAACCGGGACAGGGGATCGGTGAGCAGTTCTTC. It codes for CASSEPGQGIGEQFF.

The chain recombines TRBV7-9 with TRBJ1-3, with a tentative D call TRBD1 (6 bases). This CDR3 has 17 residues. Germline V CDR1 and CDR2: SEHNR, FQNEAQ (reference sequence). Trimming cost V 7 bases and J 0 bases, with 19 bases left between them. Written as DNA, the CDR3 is TGTGCCAGCATCCGGGGGGGGGCTGAGCACTCTGGAAACACCATATATTTT. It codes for CASIRGGAEHSGNTIYF.

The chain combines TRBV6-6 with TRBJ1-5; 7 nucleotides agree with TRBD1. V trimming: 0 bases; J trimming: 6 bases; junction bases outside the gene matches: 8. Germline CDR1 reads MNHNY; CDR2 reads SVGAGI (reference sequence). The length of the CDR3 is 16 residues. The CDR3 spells CASSYSSGGRGQPQHF. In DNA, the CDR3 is TGTGCCAGCAGTTACTCGTCAGGGGGAAGGGGTCAGCCCCAGCATTTT.

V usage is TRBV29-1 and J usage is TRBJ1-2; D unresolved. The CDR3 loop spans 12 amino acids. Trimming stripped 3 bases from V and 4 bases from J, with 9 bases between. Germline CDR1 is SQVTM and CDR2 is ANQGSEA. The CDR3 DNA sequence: TGCAGCGTTGATTCGGAGATCTATGGCTACACCTTC. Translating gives CSVDSEIYGYTF.

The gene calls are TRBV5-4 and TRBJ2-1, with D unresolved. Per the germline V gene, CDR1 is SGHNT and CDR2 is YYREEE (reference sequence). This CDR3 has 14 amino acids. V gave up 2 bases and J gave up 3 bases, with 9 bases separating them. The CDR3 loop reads CASSFALGYNEQFF. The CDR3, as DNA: TGTGCCAGCAGCTTCGCCCTAGGCTACAATGAGCAGTTCTTC.

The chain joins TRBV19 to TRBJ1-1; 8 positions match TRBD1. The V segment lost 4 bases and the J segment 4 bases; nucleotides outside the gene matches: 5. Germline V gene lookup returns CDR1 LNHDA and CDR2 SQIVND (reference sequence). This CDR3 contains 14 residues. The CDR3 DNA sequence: TGTGCCAGTAGTACCGGACAGGGCGGCACTGAAGCTTTCTTT. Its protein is CASSTGQGGTEAFF.

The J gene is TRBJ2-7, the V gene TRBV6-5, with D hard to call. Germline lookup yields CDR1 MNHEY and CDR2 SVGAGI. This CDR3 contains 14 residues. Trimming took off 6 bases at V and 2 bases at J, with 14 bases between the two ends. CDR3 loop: CASRSTSLPYEQYF. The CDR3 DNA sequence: TGTGCCAGCAGATCCACGAGTCTACCCTACGAGCAGTACTTC.

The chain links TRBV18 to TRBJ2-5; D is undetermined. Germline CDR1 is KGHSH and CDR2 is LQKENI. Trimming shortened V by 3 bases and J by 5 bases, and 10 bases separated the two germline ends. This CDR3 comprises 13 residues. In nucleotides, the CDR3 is TGTGCCAGCTCACCTTGGAGTGGCGAGACCCAGTACTTC. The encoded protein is CASSPWSGETQYF.

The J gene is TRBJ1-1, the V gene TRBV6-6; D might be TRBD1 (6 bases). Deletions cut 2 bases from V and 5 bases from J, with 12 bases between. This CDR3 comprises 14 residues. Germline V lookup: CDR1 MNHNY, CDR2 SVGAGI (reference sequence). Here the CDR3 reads CASSYARGLTEAFF. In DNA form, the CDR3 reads TGTGCCAGCAGTTACGCCAGGGGTCTAACTGAAGCTTTCTTT.

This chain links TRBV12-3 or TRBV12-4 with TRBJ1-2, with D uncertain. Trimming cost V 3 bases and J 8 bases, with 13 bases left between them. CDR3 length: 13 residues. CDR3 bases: TGTGCCAGCAGTTTGGGCAGATTAGAAGGCTACACCTTC. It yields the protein CASSLGRLEGYTF.

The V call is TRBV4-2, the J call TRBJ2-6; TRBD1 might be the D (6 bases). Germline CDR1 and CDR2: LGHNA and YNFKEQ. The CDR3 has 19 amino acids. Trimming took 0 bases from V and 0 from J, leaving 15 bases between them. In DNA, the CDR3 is TGTGCCAGCAGCCAAGATTTTGCAGGGGCGAGCTCTGGGGCCAACGTCCTGACTTTC. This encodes CASSQDFAGASSGANVLTF.

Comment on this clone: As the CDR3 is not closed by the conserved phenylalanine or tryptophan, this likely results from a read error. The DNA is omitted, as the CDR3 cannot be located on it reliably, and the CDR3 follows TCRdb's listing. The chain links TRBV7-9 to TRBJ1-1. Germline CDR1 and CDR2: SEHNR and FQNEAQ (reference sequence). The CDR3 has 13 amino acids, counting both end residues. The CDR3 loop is CASSLGGDSFPLV.

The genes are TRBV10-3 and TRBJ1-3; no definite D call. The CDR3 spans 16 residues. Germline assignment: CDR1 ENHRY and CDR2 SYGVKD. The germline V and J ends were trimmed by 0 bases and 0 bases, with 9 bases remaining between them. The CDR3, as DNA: TGTGCCATCAGTGAGTCGGGCCTCGCCTCTGGAAACACCATATATTTT. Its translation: CAISESGLASGNTIYF.